This T cell receptor (beta chain) was documented in a study of cytomegalovirus exposure and HLA in healthy donors listed by TCRdb under 2017. For context, the study as a whole: The 700 or so repertoires of the first cohort and the 95 to 150 validation repertoires were produced on the same platform, according to a later analysis. The study aimed to test whether cataloging public T cell receptors could reveal signatures of past pathogen exposure. Along with the roughly 670-subject first cohort, a separate validation cohort of around 110 different subjects was used. To predict cytomegalovirus infection status, the study brought together high-throughput TCR immunosequencing, statistical association of individual TCRs with disease status, and machine learning.

As encoded in the germline V gene, CDR1 is SGHAT while CDR2 is FQNNGV. Relative to germline, V is missing 2 bases and J is missing 8 bases, with 5 bases of the junction outside any gene match. Including the terminal cysteine and phenylalanine, the CDR3 comprises 13 residues. Only CDR3 DNA remains: 39 bases, in frame from the first base. Donors formed part of the validation cohort, which comprised fewer than 150 subjects and was distinct from the first cohort of under 850 subjects. Library generation was performed with the immunoSEQ multiplex PCR assay. For the original study's pipeline: A statistical classification framework was developed to diagnose cytomegalovirus status using the catalog of TCR beta chain sequences. TCRdb re-hosts the immuneACCESS table, in-frame sequences only. Its copies lack some clones; in the studies checked, an unresolved V gene accounts for under half of them, and the cause for the rest is not known. V and J calls and clone size are copied from that table; D and trimming were computed from the DNA. For this sample the table gives tens of thousands of clones, of which approximately 90% were detected only once. The ten largest account for over 5.5% of the sample.

With regard to this clone: The antigen this receptor binds is unknown. No much larger clonotype is one base removed from it; base qualities were not supplied.

What the work shows at the level of the full study, not this receptor alone: The study gave a list of under 200 TCR beta chains associated with cytomegalovirus. According to the authors, the approach could potentially be generalized to other disease states and immunological phenotypes. In vitro tests confirmed that a few of the cytomegalovirus-associated TCR beta chains recognize cytomegalovirus antigens. The validation cohort had no HLA typing available for a later analysis, so co-occurrence within that cohort was assessed over all 110 or so repertoires. In both the original and validation cohorts, the classifier was reported to diagnose cytomegalovirus status with high specificity and sensitivity. A later analysis found that TCRs clustered in the first cohort also tended to co-occur in the roughly 110 validation repertoires, with 94% of cluster scores above 0. Across donors, most TCR sequences were observed very rarely, whereas some public TCRs were present in many individuals.

This clonotype was obtained from a man younger than 30 in good health and CMV-seronegative. Sequenced: PBMCs. The chain was built from TRBV11-2 and TRBJ1-2; 7 nucleotides in the junction match TRBD1. The CDR3 sequence is CASSLTGAGGYTF. The sequenced DNA is TGTGCCAGCAGCTTAACAGGGGCGGGCGGCTACACCTTC.